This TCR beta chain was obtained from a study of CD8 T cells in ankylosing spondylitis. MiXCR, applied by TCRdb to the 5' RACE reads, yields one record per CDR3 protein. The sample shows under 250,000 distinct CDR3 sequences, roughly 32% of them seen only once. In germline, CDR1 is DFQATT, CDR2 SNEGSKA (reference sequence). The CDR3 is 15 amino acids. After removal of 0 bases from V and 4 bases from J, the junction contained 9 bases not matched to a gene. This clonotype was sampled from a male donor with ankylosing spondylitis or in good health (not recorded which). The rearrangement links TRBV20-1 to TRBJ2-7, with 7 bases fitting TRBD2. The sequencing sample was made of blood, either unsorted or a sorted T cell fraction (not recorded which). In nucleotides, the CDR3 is TGCAGTGCTAGAGATCTTAGGACTAGTTTATACGAGCAGTACTTC. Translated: CSARDLRTSLYEQYF.